This TCR beta chain derives from a study of blood T cell repertoires in COVID-19. Study at large: Collection of acute and convalescent COVID-19 samples took place in the United States, Italy and Spain.

Only a few counts were recorded for this clone. The CDR3 is 13 residues long. V lost 3 bases and J 4 bases, leaving 12 bases between the germline ends. Germline-derived CDR1 and CDR2 are SQVTM and ANQGSEA. How the authors handled the data: Nucleated cell counts were estimated from reference gene primer amplification. Some clones are missing from TCRdb's copy, which holds only in-frame ones; the method was immunoSEQ multiplex PCR. That table furnishes V, J and clone size, whereas the DNA furnished D and trimming. Among 250,000 to 350,000 clones, 87% were seen once, and the ten largest hold about 2%. Sequencing was performed on peripheral blood. The receptor was isolated from a woman aged 45-59 years who had recovered from COVID-19. V and J are TRBV29-1 and TRBJ1-1, with TRBD1 as a possible D gene (6 bases). The CDR3 region has the DNA TGCAGCGTTGAGGTCGTAGGGGGCACTGAAGCTTTCTTT. Translation: CSVEVVGGTEAFF.